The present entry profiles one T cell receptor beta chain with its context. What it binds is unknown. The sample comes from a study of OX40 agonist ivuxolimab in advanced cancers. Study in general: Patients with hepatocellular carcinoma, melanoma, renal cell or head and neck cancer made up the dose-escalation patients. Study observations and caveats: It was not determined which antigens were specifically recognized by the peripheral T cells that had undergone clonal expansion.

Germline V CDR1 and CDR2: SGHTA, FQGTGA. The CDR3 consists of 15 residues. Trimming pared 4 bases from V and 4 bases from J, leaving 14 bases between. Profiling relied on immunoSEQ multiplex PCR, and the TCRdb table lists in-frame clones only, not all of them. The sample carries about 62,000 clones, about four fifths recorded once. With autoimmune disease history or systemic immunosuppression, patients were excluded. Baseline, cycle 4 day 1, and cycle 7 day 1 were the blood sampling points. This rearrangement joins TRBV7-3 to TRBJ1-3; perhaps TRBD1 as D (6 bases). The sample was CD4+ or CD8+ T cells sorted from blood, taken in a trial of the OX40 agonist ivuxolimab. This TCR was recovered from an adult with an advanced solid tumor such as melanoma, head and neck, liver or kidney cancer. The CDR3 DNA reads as TGTGCCAGCAGCTCTTCAGGGGCTCCGGGAAACACCATATATTTT. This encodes CASSSSGAPGNTIYF.